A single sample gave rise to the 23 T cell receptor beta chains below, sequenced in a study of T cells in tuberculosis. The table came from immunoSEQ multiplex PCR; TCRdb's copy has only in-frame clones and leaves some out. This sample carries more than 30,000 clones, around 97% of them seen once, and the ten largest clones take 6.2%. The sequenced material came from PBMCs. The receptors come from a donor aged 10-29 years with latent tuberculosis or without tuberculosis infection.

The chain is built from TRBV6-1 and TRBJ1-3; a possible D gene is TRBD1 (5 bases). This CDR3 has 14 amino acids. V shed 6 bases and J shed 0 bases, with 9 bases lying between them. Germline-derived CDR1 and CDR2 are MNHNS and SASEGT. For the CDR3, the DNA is TGTGCCAGCAGGAAACAGGTCTCTGGAAACACCATATATTTT. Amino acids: CASRKQVSGNTIYF.

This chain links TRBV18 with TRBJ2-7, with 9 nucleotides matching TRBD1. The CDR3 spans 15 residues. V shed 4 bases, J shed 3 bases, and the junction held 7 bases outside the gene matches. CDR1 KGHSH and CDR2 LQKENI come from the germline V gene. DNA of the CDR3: TGTGCCAGCTCACTGAGGGACAGGGAGGACTACGAGCAGTACTTC. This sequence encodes CASSLRDREDYEQYF.

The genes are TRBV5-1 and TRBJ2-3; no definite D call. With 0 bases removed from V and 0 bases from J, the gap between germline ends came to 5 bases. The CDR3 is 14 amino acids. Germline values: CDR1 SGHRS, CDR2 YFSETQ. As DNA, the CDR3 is TGCGCCAGCAGCTTGGTTCGGAGCACAGATACGCAGTATTTT. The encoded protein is CASSLVRSTDTQYF.

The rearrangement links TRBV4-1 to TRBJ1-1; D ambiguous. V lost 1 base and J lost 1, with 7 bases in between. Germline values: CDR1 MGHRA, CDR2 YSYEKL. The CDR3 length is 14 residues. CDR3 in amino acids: CASSQGGWNTEAFF. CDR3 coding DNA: TGCGCCAGCAGCCAAGGTGGCTGGAACACTGAAGCTTTCTTT.

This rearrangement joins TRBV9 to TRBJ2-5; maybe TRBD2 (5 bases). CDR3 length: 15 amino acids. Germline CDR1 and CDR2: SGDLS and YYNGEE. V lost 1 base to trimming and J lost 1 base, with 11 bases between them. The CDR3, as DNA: TGTGCCAGCAGCGTATCTCCTAGCTCCCAAGAGACCCAGTACTTC. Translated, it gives CASSVSPSSQETQYF.

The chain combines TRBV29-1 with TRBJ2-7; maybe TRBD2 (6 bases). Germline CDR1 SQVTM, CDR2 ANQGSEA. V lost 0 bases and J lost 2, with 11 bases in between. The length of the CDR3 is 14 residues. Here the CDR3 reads CSVEDRSGTYEQYF. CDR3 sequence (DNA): TGCAGCGTTGAAGATCGTAGCGGAACCTACGAGCAGTACTTC.

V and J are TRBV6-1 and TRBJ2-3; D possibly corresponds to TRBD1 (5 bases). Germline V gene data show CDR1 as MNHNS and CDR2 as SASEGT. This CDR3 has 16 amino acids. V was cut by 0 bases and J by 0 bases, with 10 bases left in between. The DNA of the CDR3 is TGTGCCAGCAGTGAAGCGGCAGGGTACAGCACAGATACGCAGTATTTT. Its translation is CASSEAAGYSTDTQYF.

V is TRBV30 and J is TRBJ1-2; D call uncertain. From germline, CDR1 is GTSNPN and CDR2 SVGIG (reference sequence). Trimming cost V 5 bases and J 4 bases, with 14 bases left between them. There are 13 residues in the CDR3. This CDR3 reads CAWSIAAAYGYTF. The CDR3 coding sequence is TGTGCCTGGTCCATAGCAGCGGCCTATGGCTACACCTTC.

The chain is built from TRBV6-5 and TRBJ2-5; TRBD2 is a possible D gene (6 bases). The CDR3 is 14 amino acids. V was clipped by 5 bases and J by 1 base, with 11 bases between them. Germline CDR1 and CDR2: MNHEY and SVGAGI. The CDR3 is CASSPNGGQETQYF. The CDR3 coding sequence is TGTGCCAGCAGTCCAAACGGGGGCCAAGAGACCCAGTACTTC.

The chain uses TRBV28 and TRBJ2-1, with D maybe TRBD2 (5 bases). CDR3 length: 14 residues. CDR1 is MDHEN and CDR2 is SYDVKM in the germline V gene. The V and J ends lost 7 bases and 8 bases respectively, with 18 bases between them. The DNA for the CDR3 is TGTGCCAGCACCTACCGCCGAGTGGGAGATGAGCAGTTCTTC. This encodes CASTYRRVGDEQFF.

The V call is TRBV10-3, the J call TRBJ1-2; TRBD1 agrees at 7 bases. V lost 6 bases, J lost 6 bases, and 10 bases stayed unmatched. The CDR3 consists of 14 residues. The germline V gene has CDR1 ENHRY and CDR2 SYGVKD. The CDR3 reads CAISPYRGPDGYTF. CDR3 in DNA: TGTGCCATCAGCCCATATAGGGGGCCGGATGGCTACACCTTC.

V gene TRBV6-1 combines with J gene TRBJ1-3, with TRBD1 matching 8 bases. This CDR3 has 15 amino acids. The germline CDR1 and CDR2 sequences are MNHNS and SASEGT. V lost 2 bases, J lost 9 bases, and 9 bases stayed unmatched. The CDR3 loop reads CASSEIDRGGTTIYF. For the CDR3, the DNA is TGTGCCAGCAGTGAAATCGACAGGGGTGGGACCACCATATATTTT.

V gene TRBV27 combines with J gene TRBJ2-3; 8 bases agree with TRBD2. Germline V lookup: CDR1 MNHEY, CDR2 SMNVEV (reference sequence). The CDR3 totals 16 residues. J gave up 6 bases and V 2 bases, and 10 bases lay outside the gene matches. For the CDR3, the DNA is TGTGCCAGCAGTTTACTTGGGCGGGAGGACGTCGATACGCAGTATTTT. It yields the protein CASSLLGREDVDTQYF.

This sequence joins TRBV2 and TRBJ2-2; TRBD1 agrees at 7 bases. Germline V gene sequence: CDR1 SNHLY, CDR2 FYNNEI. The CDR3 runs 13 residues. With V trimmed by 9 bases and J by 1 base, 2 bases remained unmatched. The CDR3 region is CARGQLNTGELFF. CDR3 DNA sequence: TGTGCCAGGGGACAGTTGAACACCGGGGAGCTGTTTTTT.

The CDR3 here is CASRRTKQETQYF. The CDR3 DNA follows: TGTGCCAGCAGGAGGACAAAACAAGAGACCCAGTACTTC. The chain recombines TRBV6-1 with TRBJ2-5; D may be TRBD1 (5 bases). Trimming shortened V by 6 bases and J by 2 bases, and 10 bases separated the two germline ends. CDR3 size: 13 residues. From germline, CDR1 is MNHNS and CDR2 SASEGT.

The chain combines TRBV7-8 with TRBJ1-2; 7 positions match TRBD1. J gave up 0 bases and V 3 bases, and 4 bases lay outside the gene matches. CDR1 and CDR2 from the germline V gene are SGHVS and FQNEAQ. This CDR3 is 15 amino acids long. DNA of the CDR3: TGTGCCAGCAGCTTCAGGGGGGTGACTAACTATGGCTACACCTTC. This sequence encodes CASSFRGVTNYGYTF.

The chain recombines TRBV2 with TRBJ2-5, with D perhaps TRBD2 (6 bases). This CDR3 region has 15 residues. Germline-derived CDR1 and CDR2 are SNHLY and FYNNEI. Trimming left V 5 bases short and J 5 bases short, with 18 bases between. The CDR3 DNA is TGTGCCAGCAGTCGGGGGTACCCCGTGCAGGAGACCCAGTACTTC. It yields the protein CASSRGYPVQETQYF. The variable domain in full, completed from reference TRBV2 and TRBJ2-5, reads EPEVTQTPSHQVTQMGQEVILRCVPISNHLYFYWYRQILGQKVEFLVSFYNNEISEKSEIFDDQFSVERPDGSNFTLKIRSTKLEDSAMYFCASSRGYPVQETQYFGPGTRLLVL.

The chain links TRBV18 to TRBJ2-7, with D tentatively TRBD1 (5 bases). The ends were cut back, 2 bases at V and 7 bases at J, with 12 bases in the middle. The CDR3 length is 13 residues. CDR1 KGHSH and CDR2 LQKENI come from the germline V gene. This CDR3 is CASSPNKGVEQYF. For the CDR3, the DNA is TGTGCCAGCTCACCAAATAAAGGGGTTGAGCAGTACTTC. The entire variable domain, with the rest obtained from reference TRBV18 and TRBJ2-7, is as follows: NAGVMQNPRHLVRRRGQEARLRCSPMKGHSHVYWYRQLPEEGLKFMVYLQKENIIDESGMPKERFSAEFPKEGPSILRIQQVVRGDSAAYFCASSPNKGVEQYFGPGTRLTVT.

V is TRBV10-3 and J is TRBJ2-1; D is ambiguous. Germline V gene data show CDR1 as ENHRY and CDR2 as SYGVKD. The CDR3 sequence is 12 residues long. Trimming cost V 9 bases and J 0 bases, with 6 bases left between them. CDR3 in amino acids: CAIRSSYNEQFF. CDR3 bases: TGTGCCATACGGAGCTCCTACAATGAGCAGTTCTTC.

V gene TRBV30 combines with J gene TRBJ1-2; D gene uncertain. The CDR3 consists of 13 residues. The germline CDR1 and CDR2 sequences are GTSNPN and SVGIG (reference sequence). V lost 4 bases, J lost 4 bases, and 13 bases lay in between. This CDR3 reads CAWIAWRGYGYTF. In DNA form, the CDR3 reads TGTGCCTGGATCGCTTGGCGGGGCTATGGCTACACCTTC.

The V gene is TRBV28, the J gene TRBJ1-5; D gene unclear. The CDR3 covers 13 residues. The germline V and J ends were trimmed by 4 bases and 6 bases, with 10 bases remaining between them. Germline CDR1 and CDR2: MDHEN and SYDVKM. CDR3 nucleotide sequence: TGTGCCAGCAGTTCATGGGAGGCTCAGCCCCAGCATTTT. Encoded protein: CASSSWEAQPQHF.

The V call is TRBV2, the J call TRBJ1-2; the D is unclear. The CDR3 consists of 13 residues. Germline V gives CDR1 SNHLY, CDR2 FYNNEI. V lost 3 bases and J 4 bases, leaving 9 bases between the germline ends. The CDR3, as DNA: TGTGCCAGCAGTGAGTCCCACTCCTATGGCTACACCTTC. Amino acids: CASSESHSYGYTF.

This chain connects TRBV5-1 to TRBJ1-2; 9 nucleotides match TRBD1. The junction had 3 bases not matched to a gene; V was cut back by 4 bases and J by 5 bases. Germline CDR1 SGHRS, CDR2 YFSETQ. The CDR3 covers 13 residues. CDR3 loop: CASSPGTGYGYTF. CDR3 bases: TGCGCCAGCAGCCCCGGGACAGGGTATGGCTACACCTTC. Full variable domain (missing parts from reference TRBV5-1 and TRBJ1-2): KAGVTQTPRYLIKTRGQQVTLSCSPISGHRSVSWYQQTPGQGLQFLFEYFSETQRNKGNFPGRFSGRQFSNSRSEMNVSTLELGDSALYLCASSPGTGYGYTFGSGTRLTVV.